This T cell receptor beta chain was documented in a study of cytomegalovirus exposure and HLA in healthy donors. Study overall: Earlier work reported approximately 100 million unique TCR beta sequences from 150 million to 200 million T cells.

The PCR made use of 60 Vbeta and 13 Jbeta primers. Libraries were prepared by immunoSEQ multiplex PCR; TCRdb keeps only in-frame clonotypes and omits some of them. The sample lists under 200,000 clones, roughly 80% occurring once. This clone was observed a single time. Its matching antigen is unknown. General study points: Equally common other TCR beta chains were less clonally expanded than HLA-associated ones, a later analysis found. Among TCR beta chains, those listed as cytomegalovirus-associated numbered roughly 150. When presence/absence was analysed, sequencing depth was taken to be roughly uniform across donors.

Input material: PBMCs. The sequence was obtained from a man aged 35-49 years in good health and CMV-seronegative.

The CDR3 loop reads CASSPQDGPYTYEQYF. In nucleotides, the CDR3 is TGTGCCAGCTCACCACAAGATGGCCCTTATACCTACGAGCAGTACTTC. The V and J genes are TRBV18 and TRBJ2-7; D not certain. The germline gives CDR1 KGHSH, CDR2 LQKENI. V lost 1 base, J lost 2 bases, and 15 bases lay in between. The CDR3 has 16 residues. The entire variable domain, with the rest obtained from reference TRBV18 and TRBJ2-7, is as follows: NAGVMQNPRHLVRRRGQEARLRCSPMKGHSHVYWYRQLPEEGLKFMVYLQKENIIDESGMPKERFSAEFPKEGPSILRIQQVVRGDSAAYFCASSPQDGPYTYEQYFGPGTRLTVT.